This TCR beta chain emerged from a study of T-cell reconstitution after alpha-beta-depleted transplantation in children. Study-wide points: At one year after transplant, newly produced T cells mostly accounted for T-cell counts and diversity.

Points on this clonotype: Antigen unknown.

The library targeted TCRbeta and was prepared with unique molecular identifiers. TCRdb called the PCR reads again in MiXCR, with one record for every CDR3 protein. The top ten clones hold 24% of a sample with around 130,000 distinct CDR3 sequences, around 9.8% of them seen once. This receptor was taken from a girl under three years old who had a stem cell transplant for combined immunodeficiency, so the T cells may come from the graft donor. The sample was PBMCs, mostly from graft donor cells, taken 180 days after TCRalphabeta/CD19-depleted stem cell transplant.

Written as DNA, the CDR3 is TGCGCCAGCAGCCAAGGGATAAACAGGCCTTCTTCCTATGGCTACACCTTC. Its protein is CASSQGINRPSSYGYTF. V is TRBV4-3 and J is TRBJ1-2; perhaps TRBD1 as D (5 bases). The CDR3 sequence is 17 residues long. Per the germline V gene, CDR1 is LGHNA and CDR2 is YSLEER. Trimming left V 1 base short and J 4 bases short, with 19 bases between.